The rows below give T cell receptor beta chains drawn from one sample of a study of CD8 T cells in ankylosing spondylitis. TCRdb re-derived calls from the 5' RACE reads in MiXCR, one entry per CDR3 protein. The sample holds about 540,000 distinct CDR3 sequences, 12% seen once. Sequenced material: blood, either unsorted or a sorted T cell fraction (not recorded which). The receptors derive from a male donor with ankylosing spondylitis. Each CDR3 is given with its conserved first and last residue. The order of the fields is D gene, J gene, V gene, clone size, CDR3 DNA, CDR3 protein. The D gene is left open where the match is weak. Rows give clone size only sometimes, using once, few, many, or a class for an expanded clone.

>NA|TRBJ2-7|TRBV7-9|NA
TGTGCCAGCAGCTTATGGGGGCGGGATACCTACGAGCAGTACTTC
CASSLWGRDTYEQYF
>NA|TRBJ1-1|TRBV29-1|few
TGCAGCGTAACGGGACTCGCTGAAGCTTTCTTT
CSVTGLAEAFF
>TRBD1|TRBJ2-2|TRBV20-1|NA
TGCAGTGCCTTGACAGGGAAGGGAACCGGGGAGCTGTTTTTT
CSALTGKGTGELFF
>NA|TRBJ2-5|TRBV4-1|NA
TGCGCCAGCAGCCATCCATGGGAGGGGGACCAAGAGACCCAGTACTTC
CASSHPWEGDQETQYF
>NA|TRBJ2-5|TRBV12-3/TRBV12-4|NA
TGTGCCAGCAGCCGGGGGGCGGGATACCAAGAGACCCAGTACTTC
CASSRGAGYQETQYF
>NA|TRBJ1-1|TRBV27|NA
TGTGCCAGCAGTTTACGGCCGGAACCGAACACTGAAGCTTTCTTT
CASSLRPEPNTEAFF
>NA|TRBJ1-1|TRBV7-9|NA
TGTGCCAGCAGCTTAGCCTCACAGGGAGTGGCTTTCTTT
CASSLASQGVAFF
>NA|TRBJ1-4|TRBV5-5|many
TGTGCCAGCAGCTTGGCCACGCTGGACGAAAAACTGTTTTTT
CASSLATLDEKLFF
>NA|TRBJ2-4|TRBV5-1|few
TGCGCCAGCAGCTTGGGGCTAGCACCAGCCAAAAACATTCAGTACTTC
CASSLGLAPAKNIQYF
>NA|TRBJ2-2|TRBV5-5|few
TGTGCCAGCAGCTTGTGGGTCGGGAAGGGCACCGGGGAGCTGTTTTTT
CASSLWVGKGTGELFF